The source of this T cell receptor beta chain is a study of control samples from healthy donors and cancer patients. Trimming shortened V by 5 bases and J by 4 bases, and 5 bases separated the two germline ends. Germline V gene data show CDR1 as SEHNR and CDR2 as FQNEAQ (reference sequence). The CDR3 consists of 12 residues. Repertoires were generated with immunoSEQ multiplex PCR, while TCRdb's copy carries only in-frame clones and drops some. The sample has around 140,000 clones, roughly 86% seen once. V usage is TRBV7-9 and J usage is TRBJ2-2; D gene ambiguous. The sequence was obtained from a man aged 45-60 years with head and neck cancer. The sequencing sample was made of PBMCs. CDR3 bases: TGTGCCAGCAGCCACAGCACCGGGGAGCTGTTTTTT. Translation: CASSHSTGELFF.